This entry lists 15 T cell receptor beta chains sequenced from one sample in a study of blood T cell repertoires in COVID-19. The table came from immunoSEQ multiplex PCR; TCRdb's copy has only in-frame clones and leaves some out. This table holds about 250,000 clones, roughly 90% found once. Sequenced input: peripheral blood. Receptor source: a woman aged 35 to 49 who had recovered from COVID-19.

This clone came up a few times. The J gene is TRBJ2-2, the V gene TRBV9; possible D gene TRBD1, 6 bases. The germline CDR1 and CDR2 sequences are SGDLS and YYNGEE. The CDR3 sequence is 13 residues long. Trimming shortened V by 4 bases and J by 4 bases, and 8 bases separated the two germline ends. This CDR3 is CASSRGSTGELFF. As DNA, the CDR3 is TGTGCCAGCAGCAGGGGGAGCACCGGGGAGCTGTTTTTT. Full variable domain (outside the CDR3, taken from reference TRBV9 and TRBJ2-2): DSGVTQTPKHLITATGQRVTLRCSPRSGDLSVYWYQQSLDQGLQFLIQYYNGEERAKGNILERFSAQQFPDLHSELNLSSLELGDSALYFCASSRGSTGELFFGEGSRLTVL.

The chain links TRBV2 to TRBJ1-1, with a weak D call TRBD1 (5 bases). In germline, CDR1 is SNHLY, CDR2 FYNNEI. V lost 1 base and J 6 bases, leaving 6 bases between the germline ends. The CDR3 runs to 12 residues. CDR3 DNA sequence: TGTGCCAGCAGTGAAGAGGGGCCTGAAGCTTTCTTT. Residues: CASSEEGPEAFF. The full variable domain, completed using reference TRBV2 and TRBJ1-1, is EPEVTQTPSHQVTQMGQEVILRCVPISNHLYFYWYRQILGQKVEFLVSFYNNEISEKSEIFDDQFSVERPDGSNFTLKIRSTKLEDSAMYFCASSEEGPEAFFGQGTRLTVV.

This clone has only one observation. The chain carries TRBV28 and TRBJ1-6, with TRBD1 as a possible D gene (6 bases). The germline V gene encodes CDR1 MDHEN and CDR2 SYDVKM. The length of the CDR3 is 17 residues. Trimming cost V 1 base and J 7 bases, with 17 bases left between them. Here the CDR3 reads CASSLFRGRGGNSPLHF. In DNA form, the CDR3 reads TGTGCCAGCAGTTTATTTCGGGGCAGGGGAGGGAATTCACCCCTCCACTTT.

To note about this clone: Compared with germline, one end of the junction differs, possibly owing to a read error. The gene calls are TRBV7-7 and TRBJ2-1; TRBD2 aligns across 10 bases. CDR1 is SSHAT, CDR2 FNYEAQ, per germline (reference sequence). The CDR3 consists of 15 residues. The CDR3 loop reads CASSRLAGDHNEQFF. The CDR3 bases are TGTGCTAGCAGCCGCCTAGCGGGAGATCACAATGAGCAGTTCTTC.

CDR3 nucleotide sequence: TGTGCCAGTAGTATTTTTCCCGACAGGGCCTCTGAAGCTTTCTTT. This sequence encodes CASSIFPDRASEAFF. The chain links TRBV19 to TRBJ1-1; TRBD1 agrees at 7 bases. V shed 3 bases and J 6 bases; nucleotides not matched to a gene: 10. This CDR3 has 15 residues. CDR1 and CDR2 from the germline V gene are LNHDA and SQIVND (reference sequence). Looking up the rest from reference TRBV19 and TRBJ1-1 gives the full variable domain: DGGITQSPKYLFRKEGQNVTLSCEQNLNHDAMYWYRQDPGQGLRLIYYSQIVNDFQKGDIAEGYSVSREKKESFPLTVTSAQKNPTAFYLCASSIFPDRASEAFFGQGTRLTVV.

V and J are TRBV4-1 and TRBJ2-3, with 9 bases lining up with TRBD2. The CDR3 has 19 amino acids. Germline trimming cut 0 bases from V and 0 bases from J; bases unmatched to any gene: 10. CDR1 is MGHRA and CDR2 is YSYEKL in the germline V gene. CDR3 DNA: TGCGCCAGCAGCCAAGAAGAGAGAGGCCTAGCGGGGAGCACAGATACGCAGTATTTT. It yields the protein CASSQEERGLAGSTDTQYF.

This clone was picked up a small number of times. The CDR3 DNA reads as TGTGCCAGCAGTGAATCCCCTAGCGGGAGAGGCTATGAGCAGTTCTTC. Its translation: CASSESPSGRGYEQFF. The chain uses TRBV6-1 and TRBJ2-1, with 10 positions matching TRBD2. The CDR3 has 16 amino acids. CDR1 is MNHNS and CDR2 is SASEGT in the germline V gene. V lost 2 bases to trimming and J lost 8 bases; unmatched junction nucleotides: 9.

This sequence joins TRBV28 and TRBJ1-4; 8 bases align to TRBD1. Trimming took 1 base from V and 7 from J; bases not matched to a gene: 5. The length of the CDR3 is 15 residues. CDR1 and CDR2 (germline): MDHEN, SYDVKM. CDR3 loop: CASSLLGQVGEKLFF. CDR3 DNA sequence: TGTGCCAGCAGTTTATTGGGACAGGTTGGTGAAAAACTGTTTTTT.

The rearrangement joins TRBV10-1 to TRBJ2-5; 7 nucleotides match TRBD2. The germline gives CDR1 WNHNN, CDR2 SYGVQD (reference sequence). With V trimmed by 3 bases and J by 4 bases, 11 bases remained unmatched. The CDR3 is made up of 16 amino acids. Written as DNA, the CDR3 is TGCGCCAGCAGTGATTCCGGGACTATCGACAGAGAGACCCAGTACTTC. Translation gives CASSDSGTIDRETQYF.

A few counts support this clone. The gene calls are TRBV30 and TRBJ1-1, with D hard to call. Germline V gene sequence: CDR1 GTSNPN, CDR2 SVGIG (reference sequence). V was cut by 2 bases and J by 10 bases, with 11 bases left in between. There are 11 residues in the CDR3. The CDR3 DNA follows: TGTGCCTGGAGTAGATTCTATGGAGCTTTCTTT. This gives the protein CAWSRFYGAFF. The full variable domain, completed using reference TRBV30 and TRBJ1-1, is SQTIHQWPATLVQPVGSPLSLECTVEGTSNPNLYWYRQAAGRGLQLLFYSVGIGQISSEVPQNLSASRPQDRQFILSSKKLLLSDSGFYLCAWSRFYGAFFGQGTRLTVV.

The V gene is TRBV7-9, the J gene TRBJ2-7, with TRBD2 matching 10 bases. With 1 base clipped from V and 4 bases from J, the junction kept 10 bases outside the gene matches. The CDR3 is 17 residues long. CDR1 and CDR2 from the germline V gene are SEHNR and FQNEAQ (reference sequence). In nucleotides, the CDR3 is TGTGCCAGCAGCTTAGGAGGCGGAAGCGGGAGGGGATACGAGCAGTACTTC. This encodes CASSLGGGSGRGYEQYF.

V gene TRBV10-3 combines with J gene TRBJ1-2; D unclear. From germline, CDR1 is ENHRY and CDR2 SYGVKD. Trimming removed 7 bases from V and 5 bases from J, with 14 bases in between. This CDR3 has 13 amino acids. The CDR3, as DNA: TGTGCCATCAAGACGGTAGCCACTTATGGCTACACCTTC. Amino acid sequence: CAIKTVATYGYTF.

The chain is built from TRBV4-1 and TRBJ2-7; 8 nucleotides match TRBD2. The V gene end was trimmed by 5 bases and the J gene end by 3 bases; junction bases not matched to a gene: 9. This CDR3 contains 15 residues. CDR1 and CDR2 from the germline V gene are MGHRA and YSYEKL. Written as DNA, the CDR3 is TGCGCCAGCAGCTCGGGCGGGACTAGTTTCTACGAGCAGTACTTC. Translated: CASSSGGTSFYEQYF.

This chain connects TRBV12-3 or TRBV12-4 to TRBJ2-3, with D hard to call. There are 11 residues in the CDR3. Trimming left V 4 bases short and J 6 bases short, with 5 bases between. The CDR3 bases are TGTGCCAGCAGTTACATGGATACGCAGTATTTT. Translated: CASSYMDTQYF.

The chain employs TRBV20-1 and TRBJ2-5; TRBD2 might be the D (6 bases). Trimming took 3 bases from V and 5 from J, leaving 16 bases between them. CDR3 length equals 14 residues. Germline V gene lookup returns CDR1 DFQATT and CDR2 SNEGSKA (reference sequence). The CDR3 here is CSASSILAGETQYF. DNA of the CDR3: TGCAGTGCTAGTTCCATCCTCGCGGGGGAGACCCAGTACTTC.